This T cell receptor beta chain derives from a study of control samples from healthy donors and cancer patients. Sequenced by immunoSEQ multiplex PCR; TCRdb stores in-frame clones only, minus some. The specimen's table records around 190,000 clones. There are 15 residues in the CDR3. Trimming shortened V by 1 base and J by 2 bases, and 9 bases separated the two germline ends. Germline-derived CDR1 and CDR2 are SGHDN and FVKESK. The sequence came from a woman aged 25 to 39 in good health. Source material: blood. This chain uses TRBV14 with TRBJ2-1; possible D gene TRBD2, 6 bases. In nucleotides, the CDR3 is TGTGCCAGCAGCCAAGGACGGGAGCCCTACAATGAGCAGTTCTTC. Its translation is CASSQGREPYNEQFF.